Described below is a single T cell receptor beta chain sequence and its context. As yet, its antigen is unknown. The CDR3 extends over 13 amino acids. Germline assignment: CDR1 SEHNR and CDR2 FQNEAQ (reference sequence). The V end lost 1 base, the J end lost 7 bases, and 11 bases lay between the germline ends. Profiled with immunoSEQ multiplex PCR; TCRdb holds only in-frame clones, not every one. Altogether about 530,000 clones are present, 90% to 96% being singletons, with the ten largest covering roughly 0.06%. The entry originates in a study of shared clonotypes between healthy human individuals. Points from the study as a whole: The donor pool, a small one, limited the genetic and exposure-history diversity represented.

Into CD45RA+ naive and CD45RA-negative memory subsets, the CD4+ cells were split. Input material: naive CD4+ T cells sorted from blood. Indicated subset: CD45RA+ positively selected. The origin of this receptor is a woman in her twenties or thirties in good health. The J gene is TRBJ2-7, the V gene TRBV7-9; possible D gene TRBD1, 6 bases. The CDR3 region is CASSLVGQGEQYF. The DNA of the CDR3 is TGTGCCAGCAGCTTAGTAGGGCAGGGGGAGCAGTACTTC.